The clone carrying this T cell receptor beta chain was counted between two and nine times. Its specificity is unknown. Trimming took 0 bases from V and 5 from J; bases not matched to a gene: 10. CDR1 is DFQATT and CDR2 is SNEGSKA in the germline V gene (reference sequence). This CDR3 is 17 amino acids long. The sample is drawn from a study of human T cells and chemical hapten exposure. Study at large: Once 0.01% DPC had been applied to the upper back by patch test, readings were taken at 6 days. Study observations and caveats: Clustering by CDR3 similarity yielded significantly more large clusters from expanded TCRs than controls.

TCRdb re-analysed the RACE reads in MiXCR, keeping a single row per CDR3 protein. The sample lists about 120,000 distinct CDR3 sequences, roughly an eighth occurring once. Documented time point: patch test 1, 2 weeks after DPC sensitization. Specified treatment: therapeutic diphenylcyclopropenone sensitization with weekly scalp DPC. Extraction of total RNA was performed on unfractionated whole blood. The chain couples TRBV20-1 to TRBJ2-1; 10 bases match TRBD1. The specimen comprised whole blood, sampled in connection with sensitization to the hapten diphenylcyclopropenone (DPC). This TCR derives from a man between 18 and 29 years old with alopecia areata. Some clones in this sample may be carry-over from other donors' samples. CDR3 loop: CSARDSLTGGFNNEQFF. The CDR3 DNA is TGCAGTGCTAGAGATTCCCTGACAGGGGGCTTTAACAATGAGCAGTTCTTC.